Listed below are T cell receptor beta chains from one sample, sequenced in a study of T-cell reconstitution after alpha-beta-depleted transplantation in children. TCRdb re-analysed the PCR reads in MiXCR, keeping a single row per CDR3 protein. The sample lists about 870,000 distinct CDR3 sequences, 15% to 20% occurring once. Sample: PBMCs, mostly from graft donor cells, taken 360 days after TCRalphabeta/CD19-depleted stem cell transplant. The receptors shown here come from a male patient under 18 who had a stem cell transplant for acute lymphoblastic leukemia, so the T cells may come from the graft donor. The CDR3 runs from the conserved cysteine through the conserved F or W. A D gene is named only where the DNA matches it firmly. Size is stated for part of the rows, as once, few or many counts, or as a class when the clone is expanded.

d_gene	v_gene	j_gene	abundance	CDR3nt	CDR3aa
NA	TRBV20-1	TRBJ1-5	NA	TGCAGTGCCGAGACGGAAACAAATCAGCCCCAGCATTTT	CSAETETNQPQHF
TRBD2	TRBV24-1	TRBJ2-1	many	TGTGCCACCAGTGATTTGCCCCTCGCGGGAGTATCCAATGAGCAGTTCTTC	CATSDLPLAGVSNEQFF
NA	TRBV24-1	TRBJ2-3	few	TGTGCCACCAGTGGCGGCGCCGGAAGCACAGATACGCAGTATTTT	CATSGGAGSTDTQYF
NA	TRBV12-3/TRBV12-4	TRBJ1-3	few	TGTGCCAGCAGTTTTGGACCTACACAAGGAAACACCATATATTTT	CASSFGPTQGNTIYF
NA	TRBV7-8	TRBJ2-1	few	TGTGCCAGCCGAGCTAGGGGGAGGAATGAGCAGTTCTTC	CASRARGRNEQFF
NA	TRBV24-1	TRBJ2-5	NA	TGTGCCACCTCTGCCGGGACCGGTATGGGGACCCAGTACTTC	CATSAGTGMGTQYF
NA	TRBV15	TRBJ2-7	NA	TGTGCCACCAGCAGGGAATACTACGAGCAGTACTTC	CATSREYYEQYF
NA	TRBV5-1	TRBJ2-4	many	TGCGCCAGCAGCTTTGCAGGATTGGCCAAAAACATTCAGTACTTC	CASSFAGLAKNIQYF
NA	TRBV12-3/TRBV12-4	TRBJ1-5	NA	TGTGCCAGCAGCGCTCTAGGGTACGGCAATCAGCCCCAGCATTTT	CASSALGYGNQPQHF
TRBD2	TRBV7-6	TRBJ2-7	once	TGTGCCAGCAGCCCCGGTGGACTAGCAGGCGACGAGCAGTACTTC	CASSPGGLAGDEQYF
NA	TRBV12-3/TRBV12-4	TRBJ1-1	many	TGTGCCAGCAGGTTCCCACATCGCTTT	CASRFPHRF
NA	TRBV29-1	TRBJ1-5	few	TGCAGCGTTGTCTGGGGAGATCAGCCCCAGCATTTT	CSVVWGDQPQHF
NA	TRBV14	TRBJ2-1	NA	TGTGCCAGCAGCCAAGGAAGGGTGGGACGACCGGTCGATGAGCAGTTCTTC	CASSQGRVGRPVDEQFF
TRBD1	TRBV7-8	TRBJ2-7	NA	TGTGCCAGCAGCCGTCCGGGACAGGGTAAAAGGCGGCAGTACTTC	CASSRPGQGKRRQYF
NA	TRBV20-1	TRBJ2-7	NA	TGCAGTGCTAGCTCAGGGTTGTCTTTGTCTTACGAGCAGTACTTC	CSASSGLSLSYEQYF
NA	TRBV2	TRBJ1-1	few	TGTGCCAGCAGTGTGGCCAGCCTCGGGACTGAAGCTTTCTTT	CASSVASLGTEAFF
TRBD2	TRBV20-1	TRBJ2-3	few	TGCAGTGCTACTCGGGTCCTAGCGGCCACAGATACGCAGTATTTT	CSATRVLAATDTQYF
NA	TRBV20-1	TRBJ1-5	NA	TGCAGTGCAAGGAGATTTGCTGGGCGCAATCAGCCCCAGCATTTT	CSARRFAGRNQPQHF
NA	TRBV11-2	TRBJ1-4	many	TGTGCCAGCAGCCCGAGGTGGGGATCAGGTGAAAAACTGTTTTTT	CASSPRWGSGEKLFF
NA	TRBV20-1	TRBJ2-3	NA	TGCAGTGCTAGTGTACAGTCGTTTAGCACAGATACGCAGTATTTT	CSASVQSFSTDTQYF
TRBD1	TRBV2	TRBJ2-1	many	TGTGCCAGCAGTGGAGACGGGACAGGGAATGAGCAGTTCTTC	CASSGDGTGNEQFF
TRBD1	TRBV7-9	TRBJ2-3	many	TGTGCCAGCAGCTTAGGGTGGCGGACAGGGGAGTCAGATACGCAGTATTTT	CASSLGWRTGESDTQYF
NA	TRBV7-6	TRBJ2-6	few	TGTGCCAGCAGCTCCCGGGGACGGAGCTCTGGGGCCAACGTCCTGACTTTC	CASSSRGRSSGANVLTF
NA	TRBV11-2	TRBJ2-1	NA	TGTGCCAGCAGCTTCCTCAGACAGAATGAGCAGTTCTTC	CASSFLRQNEQFF
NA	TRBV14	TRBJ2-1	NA	TGTGCCAGCAGCCATACCGTGGGGCCCCTCTTGGAGCAGTTCTTC	CASSHTVGPLLEQFF
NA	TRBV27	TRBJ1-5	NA	TGTGCCAGCTCGTACAGGGTGGGCAATCAGCCCCAGCATTTT	CASSYRVGNQPQHF
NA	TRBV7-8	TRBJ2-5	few	TGTGCCAGCAGTCCCTATTCCGGGACCACCCGGAGGGAGACCCAGTACTTC	CASSPYSGTTRRETQYF
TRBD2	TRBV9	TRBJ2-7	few	TGTGCCAGCAGCGTAGGTCCTAGCGGGAGTGGAGGGGAGTACTTC	CASSVGPSGSGGEYF
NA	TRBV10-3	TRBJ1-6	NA	TGTGCCATCAGTGCGGGGGCCGAAGGCTCACCCCTCCACTTT	CAISAGAEGSPLHF
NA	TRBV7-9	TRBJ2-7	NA	TGTGCCAGCAGCTCCTCCCTAACACACGACTACGAGCAGTACTTC	CASSSSLTHDYEQYF
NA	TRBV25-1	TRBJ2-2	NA	TGTGCCAGCAGGCGTGAGGCCCTTGAGCTGTTTTTT	CASRREALELFF
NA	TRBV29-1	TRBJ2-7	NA	TGCGGCGGCATTGCGGATTCCTACGAGCAGTACTTC	CGGIADSYEQYF
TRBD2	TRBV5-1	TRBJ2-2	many	TGCGCCAGCAGCCCTTGGACTAGCGGGGCGAACACCGGGGAGCTGTTTTTT	CASSPWTSGANTGELFF
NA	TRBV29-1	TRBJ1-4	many	TGCAGCGTTGAATTCGCGGGGCGTCGTGAAAAACTGTTTTTT	CSVEFAGRREKLFF
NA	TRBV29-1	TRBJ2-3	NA	TGCAGCGTTGAAGGCATAACATCAGATACGCAGTATTTT	CSVEGITSDTQYF